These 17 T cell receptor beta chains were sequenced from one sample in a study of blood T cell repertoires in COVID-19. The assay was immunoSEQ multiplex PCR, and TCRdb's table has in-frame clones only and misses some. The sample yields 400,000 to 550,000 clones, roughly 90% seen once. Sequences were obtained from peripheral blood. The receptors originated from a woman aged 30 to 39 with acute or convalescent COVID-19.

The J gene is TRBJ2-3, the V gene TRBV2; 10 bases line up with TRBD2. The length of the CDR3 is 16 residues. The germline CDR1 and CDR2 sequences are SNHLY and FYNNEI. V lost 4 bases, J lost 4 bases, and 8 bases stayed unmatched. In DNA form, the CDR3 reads TGTGCCAGCAGTGTTCTCGGGGGACTAGCGTCAGATACGCAGTATTTT. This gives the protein CASSVLGGLASDTQYF.

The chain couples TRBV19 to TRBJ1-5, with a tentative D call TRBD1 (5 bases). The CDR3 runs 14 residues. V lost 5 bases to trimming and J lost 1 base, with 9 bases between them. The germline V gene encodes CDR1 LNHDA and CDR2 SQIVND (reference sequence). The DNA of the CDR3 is TGTGCCAGTAGTTTCAGGGTGAGCAATCAGCCCCAGCATTTT. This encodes CASSFRVSNQPQHF.

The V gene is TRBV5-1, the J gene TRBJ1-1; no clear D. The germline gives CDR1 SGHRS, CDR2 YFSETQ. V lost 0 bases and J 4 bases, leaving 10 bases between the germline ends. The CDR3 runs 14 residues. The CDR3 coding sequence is TGCGCCAGCAGCTTGGCCGCAGGATTCACTGAAGCTTTCTTT. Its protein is CASSLAAGFTEAFF.

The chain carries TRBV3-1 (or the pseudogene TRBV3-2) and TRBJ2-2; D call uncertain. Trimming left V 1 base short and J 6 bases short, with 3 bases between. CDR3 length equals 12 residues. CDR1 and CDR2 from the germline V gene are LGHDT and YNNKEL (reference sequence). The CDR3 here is CASSQGAGELFF. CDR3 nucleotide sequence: TGTGCCAGCAGCCAAGGAGCCGGGGAGCTGTTTTTT.

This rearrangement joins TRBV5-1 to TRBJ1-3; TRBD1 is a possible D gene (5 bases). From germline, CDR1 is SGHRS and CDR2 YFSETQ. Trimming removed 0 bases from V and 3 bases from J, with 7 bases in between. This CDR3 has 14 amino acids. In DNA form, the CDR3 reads TGCGCCAGCAGCTTGGGGACACTTGGAAACACCATATATTTT. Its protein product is CASSLGTLGNTIYF. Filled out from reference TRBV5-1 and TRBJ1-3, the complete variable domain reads KAGVTQTPRYLIKTRGQQVTLSCSPISGHRSVSWYQQTPGQGLQFLFEYFSETQRNKGNFPGRFSGRQFSNSRSEMNVSTLELGDSALYLCASSLGTLGNTIYFGEGSWLTVV.

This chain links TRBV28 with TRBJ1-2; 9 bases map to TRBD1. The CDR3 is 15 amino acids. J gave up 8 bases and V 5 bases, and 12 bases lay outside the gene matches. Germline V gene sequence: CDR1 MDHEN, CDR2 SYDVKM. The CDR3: CASSAGGQGEGGYTF. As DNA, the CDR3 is TGTGCCAGCAGTGCCGGGGGACAGGGTGAGGGCGGCTACACCTTC.

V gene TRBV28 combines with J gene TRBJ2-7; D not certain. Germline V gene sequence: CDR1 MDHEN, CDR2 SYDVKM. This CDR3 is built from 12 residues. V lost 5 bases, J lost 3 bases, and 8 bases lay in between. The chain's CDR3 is CASSPLHYEQYF. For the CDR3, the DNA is TGTGCCAGCAGTCCACTCCACTACGAGCAGTACTTC. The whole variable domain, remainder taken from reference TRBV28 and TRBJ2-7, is DVKVTQSSRYLVKRTGEKVFLECVQDMDHENMFWYRQDPGLGLRLIYFSYDVKMKEKGDIPEGYSVSREKKERFSLILESASTNQTSMYLCASSPLHYEQYFGPGTRLTVT.

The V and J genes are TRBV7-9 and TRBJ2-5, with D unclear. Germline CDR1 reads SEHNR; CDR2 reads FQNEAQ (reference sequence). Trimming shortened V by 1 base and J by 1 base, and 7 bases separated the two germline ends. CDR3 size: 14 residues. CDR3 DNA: TGTGCCAGCAGCTTAGAAGGCGGCCAAGAGACCCAGTACTTC. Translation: CASSLEGGQETQYF. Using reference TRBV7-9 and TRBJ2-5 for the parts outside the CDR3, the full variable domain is DTGVSQNPRHKITKRGQNVTFRCDPISEHNRLYWYRQTLGQGPEFLTYFQNEAQLEKSRLLSDRFSAERPKGSFSTLEIQRTEQGDSAMYLCASSLEGGQETQYFGPGTRLLVL.

Here the CDR3 DNA reads TGTGCCAGCAGCTTAAGGACAGGCCTGGCGACGCAGTACTTC. As protein: CASSLRTGLATQYF. This sequence joins TRBV5-6 and TRBJ2-7; TRBD1 agrees at 7 bases. CDR1 is SGHDT and CDR2 is YYEEEE in the germline V gene. V dropped 2 bases and J dropped 9; count of bases not matched to a gene: 11. The CDR3 totals 14 residues.

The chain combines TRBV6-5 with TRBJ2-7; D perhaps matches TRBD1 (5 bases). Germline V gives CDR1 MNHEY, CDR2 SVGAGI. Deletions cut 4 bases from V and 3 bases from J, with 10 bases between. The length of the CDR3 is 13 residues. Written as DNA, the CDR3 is TGTGCCAGCAGTTCTCGACAGTTCTACGAGCAGTACTTC. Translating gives CASSSRQFYEQYF.

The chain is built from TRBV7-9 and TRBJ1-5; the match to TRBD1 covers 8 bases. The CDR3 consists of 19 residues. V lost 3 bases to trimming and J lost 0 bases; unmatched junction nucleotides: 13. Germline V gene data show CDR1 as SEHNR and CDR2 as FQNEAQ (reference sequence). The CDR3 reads CASSLGTGTGVYSNQPQHF. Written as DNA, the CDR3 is TGTGCCAGCAGCTTGGGTACCGGGACAGGTGTATATAGCAATCAGCCCCAGCATTTT. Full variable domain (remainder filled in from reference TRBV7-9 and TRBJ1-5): DTGVSQNPRHKITKRGQNVTFRCDPISEHNRLYWYRQTLGQGPEFLTYFQNEAQLEKSRLLSDRFSAERPKGSFSTLEIQRTEQGDSAMYLCASSLGTGTGVYSNQPQHFGDGTRLSIL.

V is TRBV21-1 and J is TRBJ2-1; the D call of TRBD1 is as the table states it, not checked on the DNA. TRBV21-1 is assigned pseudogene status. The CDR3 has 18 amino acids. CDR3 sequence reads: CASSHPRLRDRANNEQFF. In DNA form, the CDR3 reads TGTGCCAGCAGCCACCCACGCCTGCGGGACAGGGCGAACAATGAGCAGTTCTTC.

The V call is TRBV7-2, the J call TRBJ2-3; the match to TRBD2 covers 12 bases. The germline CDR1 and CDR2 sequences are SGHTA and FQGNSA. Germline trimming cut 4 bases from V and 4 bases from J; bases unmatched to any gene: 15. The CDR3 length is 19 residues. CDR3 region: CASSYPSGGDLWGADTQYF. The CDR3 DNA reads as TGTGCCAGCAGCTATCCTAGCGGGGGGGATCTCTGGGGCGCAGATACGCAGTATTTT.

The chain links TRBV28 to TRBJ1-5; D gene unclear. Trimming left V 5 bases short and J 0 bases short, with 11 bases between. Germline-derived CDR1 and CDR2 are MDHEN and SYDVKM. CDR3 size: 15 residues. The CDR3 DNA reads TGTGCCAGCAGTGCCGTAACAGATAGCAATCAGCCCCAGCATTTT. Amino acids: CASSAVTDSNQPQHF.

DNA of the CDR3: TGTGCCAGCAGCGGAAGTAGCGTAGATACGCAGTATTTT. This encodes CASSGSSVDTQYF. The chain combines TRBV9 with TRBJ2-3, with D maybe TRBD2 (5 bases). This CDR3 region has 13 residues. CDR1 and CDR2 from the germline V gene are SGDLS and YYNGEE. V lost 3 bases to trimming and J lost 5 bases, with 10 bases between them.

CDR3 coding DNA: TGTGCCAGCAGCTTAGCCCCCATCAACTCTGGAAACACCATATATTTT. Residues: CASSLAPINSGNTIYF. V is TRBV7-8 and J is TRBJ1-3; D not resolved. Trimming left V 0 bases short and J 0 bases short, with 9 bases between. CDR3 size: 16 residues. Per the germline V gene, CDR1 is SGHVS and CDR2 is FQNEAQ.

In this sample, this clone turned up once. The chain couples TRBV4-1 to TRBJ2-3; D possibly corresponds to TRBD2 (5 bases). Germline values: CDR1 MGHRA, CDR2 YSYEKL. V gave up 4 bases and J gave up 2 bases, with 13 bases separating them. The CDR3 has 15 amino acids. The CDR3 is CASSPQVRATDTQYF. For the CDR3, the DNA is TGCGCCAGCAGCCCCCAGGTGCGGGCCACAGATACGCAGTATTTT.